The present T cell receptor (beta chain) was sequenced within a study of CD8 T cells in ankylosing spondylitis. The CDR3 has 15 residues. The germline V and J ends were trimmed by 5 bases and 0 bases, with 15 bases remaining between them. CDR1 is DFQATT, CDR2 SNEGSKA, per germline (reference sequence). TCRdb reprocessed the 5' RACE reads via MiXCR and lists one record per CDR3 protein. The sample has just over 350,000 distinct CDR3 sequences, roughly 20% seen once; the top ten hold about 12%. Material: blood, either unsorted or a sorted T cell fraction (not recorded which). This sequence originates from a male donor with ankylosing spondylitis or in good health (not recorded which). This chain joins TRBV20-1 and TRBJ2-3, with D perhaps given as TRBD1 or TRBD2 (6 bases each). Here the CDR3 DNA reads TGCAGTGCTGGCGGGACACCGATTAGCACAGATACGCAGTATTTT. Translated, it gives CSAGGTPISTDTQYF.